The 32 T cell receptor beta chains presented below share a single source sample, sequenced in a study of vaccination effects on CD4 cells after COVID-19. Clones were read by immunoSEQ multiplex PCR, and TCRdb kept only the in-frame ones, dropping some. The sample consists of about 15,000 clones, 75% of them appearing once. Under the ViraFEST assay, PBMC were stimulated with viral peptide pools so that antigen-specific CD4+ T cells expanded. Sequencing was performed afterwards. On approximately day 9 of culture, CD4+ T cells were separated out. The cohort was immunized with two doses of either the BNT162b2 or mRNA-1273 vaccine. These receptors' antigens are unknown. The sequences come from CD4+ T cells from PBMCs cultured with HCoV-NL63 spike peptides, collected after COVID-19 vaccination. These receptors came from a human donor who received a COVID-19 vaccine.

Sample share makes this clone hyperexpanded. One junction end disagrees with the germline gene, perhaps due to a read error. This chain links TRBV7-7 with TRBJ2-2; 10 nucleotides align to TRBD1. This CDR3 has 14 residues. Germline V gene data show CDR1 as SSHAT and CDR2 as FNYEAQ (reference sequence). CDR3: CASSRQGATGELFF. The CDR3 coding sequence is TGTGCTAGCAGCAGACAGGGGGCGACCGGGGAGCTGTTTTTT.

The chain carries TRBV5-6 and TRBJ1-6; 7 positions agree with TRBD1. Germline V gene lookup returns CDR1 SGHDT and CDR2 YYEEEE. The CDR3 length is 13 residues. V dropped 5 bases and J dropped 14; count of bases not matched to a gene: 10. CDR3 in amino acids: CASSPTGSGALHF. The CDR3 bases are TGTGCCAGCAGTCCGACAGGGTCGGGGGCCCTCCACTTT. The full variable domain, in which reference TRBV5-6 and TRBJ1-6 provide the parts outside the CDR3, is DAGVTQSPTHLIKTRGQQVTLRCSPKSGHDTVSWYQQALGQGPQFIFQYYEEEERQRGNFPDRFSGHQFPNYSSELNVNALLLGDSALYLCASSPTGSGALHFGNGTRLTVT.

This chain links TRBV6-2 or TRBV6-3 with TRBJ2-1, with 7 bases fitting TRBD2. This CDR3 spans 16 amino acids. Germline V gene lookup returns CDR1 MNHEY and CDR2 SVGEGT. Unmatched junction bases numbered 4, after V lost 2 bases and J lost 0 bases. The CDR3 here is CASSYGGGSSYNEQFF. The CDR3, as DNA: TGTGCCAGCAGTTACGGGGGGGGTAGCTCCTACAATGAGCAGTTCTTC.

The gene calls are TRBV5-1 and TRBJ1-2, with D tentatively TRBD1 (5 bases). The V gene lost 0 bases and the J gene lost 2 bases, with 8 bases spanning the gap. CDR3 length equals 14 residues. Germline CDR1 reads SGHRS; CDR2 reads YFSETQ. CDR3 DNA sequence: TGCGCCAGCAGCTTGGAACGGGACAACTATGGCTACACCTTC. Translation: CASSLERDNYGYTF.

The chain joins TRBV6-5 to TRBJ1-6; 10 nucleotides match TRBD1. The length of the CDR3 is 15 residues. CDR1 and CDR2 from the germline V gene are MNHEY and SVGAGI. Losses at the gene ends were 7 bases for V and 7 bases for J; bases not matched to a gene: 7. This CDR3 reads CASTRTGGQNSPLHF. The CDR3 DNA follows: TGTGCCAGCACTCGGACAGGGGGGCAAAATTCACCCCTCCACTTT.

This clone was observed a few times. The chain links TRBV6-5 to TRBJ1-5; D gene uncertain. Germline V gene sequence: CDR1 MNHEY, CDR2 SVGAGI. The V end was cut by 4 bases, the J end by 0 bases, with 10 bases between. This CDR3 spans 15 amino acids. CDR3 amino acids: CASSSNLYSNQPQHF. The CDR3 nucleotides are TGTGCCAGCAGTTCCAACCTCTATAGCAATCAGCCCCAGCATTTT.

The chain carries TRBV7-9 and TRBJ2-1; no clear D. Trimming removed 5 bases at V and 6 bases at J, with 11 bases between. This CDR3 is 13 amino acids long. Germline CDR1 SEHNR, CDR2 FQNEAQ (reference sequence). The CDR3 DNA is TGTGCCAGCAGCCGTACAGTATTCAATGAGCAGTTCTTC. It encodes CASSRTVFNEQFF.

This clone appeared a single time. The chain links TRBV9 to TRBJ1-6; a weak D match, TRBD1 (6 bases). Trimming removed 1 base at V and 0 bases at J, with 11 bases between. This CDR3 has 17 residues. In germline, CDR1 is SGDLS, CDR2 YYNGEE. CDR3: CASSVNRVSSYNSPLHF. Here the CDR3 DNA reads TGTGCCAGCAGCGTAAACAGGGTGAGCTCCTATAATTCACCCCTCCACTTT.

This CDR3 is CASSESGQGHGELFF. In DNA, the CDR3 is TGTGCCAGCAGTGAATCTGGGCAGGGACACGGGGAGCTGTTTTTT. The genes are TRBV25-1 and TRBJ2-2; a weak D match, TRBD1 (6 bases). Germline V gene lookup returns CDR1 MGHDK and CDR2 SYGVNS. Trimming removed 1 base from V and 7 bases from J, with 13 bases in between. CDR3 length equals 15 residues.

The V and J genes are TRBV5-1 and TRBJ2-1, with D hard to call. Germline V lookup: CDR1 SGHRS, CDR2 YFSETQ. V lost 7 bases, J lost 8 bases, and 19 bases lay in between. The length of the CDR3 is 14 residues. CDR3 amino acids: CASARRSSVDEQFF. The CDR3 DNA reads as TGCGCCAGCGCCCGGCGGTCCTCCGTCGATGAGCAGTTCTTC.

This clone appeared a few times. The CDR3 DNA reads as TGTGCCAGCAGCGGCACAGGGTACACTGAAGCTTTCTTT. It encodes CASSGTGYTEAFF. This chain uses TRBV2 with TRBJ1-1, with D possibly being TRBD1 (6 bases). The CDR3 totals 13 residues. The germline CDR1 and CDR2 sequences are SNHLY and FYNNEI. V dropped 6 bases and J dropped 3 bases, with 11 bases sitting between them.

The V gene is TRBV7-2, the J gene TRBJ1-1; maybe TRBD1 (5 bases). The germline CDR1 and CDR2 sequences are SGHTA and FQGNSA. The CDR3 runs to 14 residues. V was pared by 5 bases and J by 1 base, with 11 bases between. The CDR3 protein is CASSQRDWNTEAFF. CDR3 bases: TGTGCCAGCAGCCAACGGGACTGGAACACTGAAGCTTTCTTT.

The chain combines TRBV9 with TRBJ1-2, with TRBD1 as a possible D gene (5 bases). Germline CDR1 reads SGDLS; CDR2 reads YYNGEE. Trimming shortened V by 0 bases and J by 7 bases, and 10 bases separated the two germline ends. CDR3 size: 13 residues. The CDR3 region is CASSVGDDAGYTF. CDR3 DNA: TGTGCCAGCAGCGTAGGGGACGATGCTGGCTACACCTTC.

The chain couples TRBV21-1 to TRBJ2-3; the DNA was not compared with TRBD2, the D call given in the table. TRBV21-1 is given as a pseudogene. This CDR3 has 19 amino acids. CDR3 region: CASTLHSSGSLYSTDTQYF. DNA for the CDR3: TGTGCCAGCACCCTGCACTCTAGCGGGTCACTTTACAGCACAGATACGCAGTATTTT.

The chain recombines TRBV5-1 with TRBJ1-1; tentatively, D is TRBD1 (6 bases). Trimming removed 2 bases from V and 6 bases from J, with 11 bases in between. Looked up from germline, CDR1 is SGHRS and CDR2 is YFSETQ. This CDR3 has 13 residues. The CDR3 DNA reads TGCGCCAGCAGCTTCACACAGGGCGCTGAAGCTTTCTTT. This gives the protein CASSFTQGAEAFF. Based on the CDR3 plus reference TRBV5-1 and TRBJ1-1, the full variable domain is KAGVTQTPRYLIKTRGQQVTLSCSPISGHRSVSWYQQTPGQGLQFLFEYFSETQRNKGNFPGRFSGRQFSNSRSEMNVSTLELGDSALYLCASSFTQGAEAFFGQGTRLTVV.

The chain employs TRBV12-3 or TRBV12-4 and TRBJ2-7, with D uncertain. V lost 0 bases to trimming and J lost 9 bases, with 6 bases between them. This CDR3 region has 11 residues. In DNA form, the CDR3 reads TGTGCCAGCAGTTTAGCGTTCTGGCAGTACTTC. It translates to CASSLAFWQYF.

The chain joins TRBV28 to TRBJ2-7; 8 positions agree with TRBD2. CDR1 is MDHEN and CDR2 is SYDVKM in the germline V gene. Trimming cost V 3 bases and J 2 bases; bases outside gene matches: 6. This CDR3 has 15 residues. The CDR3 DNA is TGTGCCAGCAGTTTTGGCGGGAGGTCCGCCTACGAGCAGTACTTC. Its translation: CASSFGGRSAYEQYF.

The chain is built from TRBV5-1 and TRBJ1-1; D remains ambiguous. This CDR3 contains 16 residues. V was clipped by 0 bases and J by 0 bases, with 12 bases between them. Germline CDR1 is SGHRS and CDR2 is YFSETQ. CDR3 sequence: CASSLAGKSMNTEAFF. The CDR3 DNA is TGCGCCAGCAGCTTGGCGGGCAAAAGCATGAACACTGAAGCTTTCTTT.

The V gene is TRBV28, the J gene TRBJ2-3; TRBD2 aligns across 16 bases. Germline trimming cut 4 bases from V and 6 bases from J; bases unmatched to any gene: 4. CDR3 length equals 16 residues. CDR1 is MDHEN and CDR2 is SYDVKM in the germline V gene. CDR3 sequence: CASSSGTSGRVDTQYF. For the CDR3, the DNA is TGTGCCAGCAGTTCGGGGACTAGCGGGAGGGTGGATACGCAGTATTTT.

This sequence joins TRBV6-1 and TRBJ1-5; D perhaps matches TRBD1 (6 bases). Per germline, CDR1 MNHNS and CDR2 SASEGT. With 3 bases removed from V and 2 bases from J, the gap between germline ends came to 11 bases. CDR3 size: 15 residues. CDR3 DNA: TGTGCCAGCAGTGAGGGGGGGCCCCGCAATCAGCCCCAGCATTTT. It is translated as CASSEGGPRNQPQHF.

The chain has TRBV5-6 and TRBJ1-6; tentative D call: TRBD1 (6 bases). The CDR3 runs to 12 residues. Trimming took off 0 bases at V and 14 bases at J, with 9 bases between the two ends. Germline V gene lookup returns CDR1 SGHDT and CDR2 YYEEEE. In DNA, the CDR3 is TGTGCCAGCAGCTTGGAGGGGGTCTCCCTCCACTTT. It specifies CASSLEGVSLHF. Drawing the rest from reference TRBV5-6 and TRBJ1-6, the complete variable domain is DAGVTQSPTHLIKTRGQQVTLRCSPKSGHDTVSWYQQALGQGPQFIFQYYEEEERQRGNFPDRFSGHQFPNYSSELNVNALLLGDSALYLCASSLEGVSLHFGNGTRLTVT.

The chain is built from TRBV28 and TRBJ1-1; D is perhaps TRBD1 (5 bases). Per the germline V gene, CDR1 is MDHEN and CDR2 is SYDVKM. The CDR3 runs 12 residues. Trimming pared 8 bases from V and 6 bases from J, leaving 13 bases between. The CDR3 spells CASGGSKAEAFF. Here the CDR3 DNA reads TGTGCCAGCGGGGGTTCGAAGGCTGAAGCTTTCTTT.

This rearrangement joins TRBV11-1 to TRBJ2-2, with D unclear. Per germline, CDR1 SGHAT and CDR2 FQDESV (reference sequence). CDR3 length: 15 residues. The ends were cut back, 3 bases at V and 5 bases at J, with 13 bases in the middle. The CDR3 protein is CASSLKSGGTGELFF. In DNA form, the CDR3 reads TGTGCCAGCAGCTTGAAGTCGGGTGGGACCGGGGAGCTGTTTTTT. The full variable domain, rest sourced from reference TRBV11-1 and TRBJ2-2, is EAEVAQSPRYKITEKSQAVAFWCDPISGHATLYWYRQILGQGPELLVQFQDESVVDDSQLPKDRFSAERLKGVDSTLKIQPAELGDSAMYLCASSLKSGGTGELFFGEGSRLTVL.

The chain employs TRBV11-3 and TRBJ1-2; D ambiguous. Germline V lookup: CDR1 SGHNT, CDR2 YENEEA. This CDR3 comprises 9 residues. V was pared by 8 bases and J by 10 bases, with 8 bases between. CDR3 sequence (DNA): TGTGCCAGCCCCGTGGTCTACACCTTC. Protein: CASPVVYTF.

The chain joins TRBV5-4 to TRBJ2-7; the D gene could be TRBD1 or TRBD2 (5 bases each). Germline V gives CDR1 SGHNT, CDR2 YYREEE (reference sequence). The germline V and J ends were trimmed by 4 bases and 6 bases, with 14 bases remaining between them. This CDR3 comprises 13 residues. In nucleotides, the CDR3 is TGTGCCAGCAGCCCCCGGGACGATCCCGAGCAGTACTTC. This encodes CASSPRDDPEQYF.

This clone occurred a few times. This chain connects TRBV9 to TRBJ2-3; 7 bases fit TRBD2. The germline V gene encodes CDR1 SGDLS and CDR2 YYNGEE. The CDR3 spans 15 residues. After removal of 2 bases from V and 0 bases from J, the junction contained 3 bases not matched to a gene. The CDR3 region has the DNA TGTGCCAGCAGCGTTTTCGGGGGGAGCACAGATACGCAGTATTTT. It translates to CASSVFGGSTDTQYF.

The J gene is TRBJ2-1, the V gene TRBV7-9; D is possibly TRBD2 (6 bases). Germline V lookup: CDR1 SEHNR, CDR2 FQNEAQ (reference sequence). The V gene lost 4 bases and the J gene lost 7 bases, with 17 bases spanning the gap. The CDR3 totals 15 residues. The CDR3 coding sequence is TGTGCCAGCAGCTCCCGACTAGGATCGAGGAATGAGCAGTTCTTC. Protein: CASSSRLGSRNEQFF.

With regard to this clone: One end of the junction varies from germline; a read error may be responsible. J is TRBJ1-2 and V is TRBV5-6; 7 positions agree with TRBD1. The CDR3 is made up of 14 amino acids. Germline V lookup: CDR1 SGHDT, CDR2 YYEEEE. The CDR3, as DNA: TGTGCCAGCAGCTACGGACCCGACAGGGAAAAATCCGCCTTC. The encoded protein is CASSYGPDREKSAF.

The genes are TRBV28 and TRBJ1-2; D is perhaps TRBD1 (6 bases). V was clipped by 3 bases and J by 7 bases, with 12 bases between them. The CDR3 sequence is 13 residues long. Germline V CDR1 and CDR2: MDHEN, SYDVKM. The CDR3 DNA is TGTGCCAGCAGTTTGGGGAGGGGGGGTGGCTACACCTTC. It specifies CASSLGRGGGYTF.

A few counts support this clone. The chain recombines TRBV7-8 with TRBJ2-1; D is uncertain. The germline V gene encodes CDR1 SGHVS and CDR2 FQNEAQ. With 2 bases removed from V and 3 bases from J, the gap between germline ends came to 5 bases. CDR3 size: 13 residues. The CDR3 nucleotides read TGTGCCAGCAGCTTACTCTACTACAATGAGCAGTTCTTC. As protein: CASSLLYYNEQFF.

This clone was seen a single time. The rearrangement joins TRBV5-1 to TRBJ2-1; 8 positions agree with TRBD2. Germline values: CDR1 SGHRS, CDR2 YFSETQ. V was pared by 8 bases and J by 4 bases, with 8 bases of the junction left unmatched. The CDR3 runs 14 residues. As DNA, the CDR3 is TGCGCCAGTACTACGGGGGGGCCGTACAATGAGCAGTTCTTC. Translation: CASTTGGPYNEQFF.

This clone was observed a single time. The chain couples TRBV2 to TRBJ2-3; TRBD1 might be the D (5 bases). There are 14 residues in the CDR3. Germline values: CDR1 SNHLY, CDR2 FYNNEI. V lost 4 bases and J lost 4, with 12 bases in between. CDR3 residues: CASSANPRADTQYF. In DNA, the CDR3 is TGTGCCAGCAGTGCCAATCCCAGGGCAGATACGCAGTATTTT.